What follows are 32 T cell receptor beta chains derived from one specimen sequenced in a study of cytotoxic CD8 clonotypes in ibrutinib-treated CLL. Sequencing used immunoSEQ multiplex PCR; TCRdb keeps in-frame clones, though not all of them. This table has roughly 250,000 clones, 70% appearing once. The material sequenced was PBMCs, taken after 24 months of ibrutinib treatment. The receptors were sampled from a human donor with chronic lymphocytic leukemia.

The rearrangement joins TRBV11-1 to TRBJ1-1, with 7 nucleotides matching TRBD1. Trimming took 3 bases from V and 11 from J; bases not matched to a gene: 15. Germline V gene data show CDR1 as SGHAT and CDR2 as FQDESV (reference sequence). This CDR3 spans 15 amino acids. The CDR3: CASSFASGGQADAFF. CDR3 nucleotide sequence: TGTGCCAGCAGCTTTGCCTCAGGGGGGCAGGCGGATGCTTTCTTT.

The chain carries TRBV30 and TRBJ2-6; perhaps TRBD2 as D (6 bases). V dropped 4 bases and J dropped 1 base, with 17 bases sitting between them. CDR3 length: 17 residues. From germline, CDR1 is GTSNPN and CDR2 SVGIG (reference sequence). CDR3 sequence reads: CAWMRGLFFSGANVLTF. The CDR3 bases are TGTGCCTGGATGCGGGGATTATTTTTTTCTGGGGCCAACGTCCTGACTTTC. The variable domain in full, completed from reference TRBV30 and TRBJ2-6, reads SQTIHQWPATLVQPVGSPLSLECTVEGTSNPNLYWYRQAAGRGLQLLFYSVGIGQISSEVPQNLSASRPQDRQFILSSKKLLLSDSGFYLCAWMRGLFFSGANVLTFGAGSRLTVL.

The chain has TRBV7-2 and TRBJ2-7, with 9 bases aligning to TRBD2. The CDR3 loop spans 11 amino acids. Germline V gene data show CDR1 as SGHTA and CDR2 as FQGNSA. The trim removed 8 bases at V and 7 bases at J, leaving 3 bases unmatched. The CDR3 loop is CASGLASEQYF. The CDR3 DNA reads TGTGCCAGCGGACTAGCGAGTGAGCAGTACTTC. The full variable domain, completed using reference TRBV7-2 and TRBJ2-7, is GAGVSQSPSNKVTEKGKDVELRCDPISGHTALYWYRQSLGQGLEFLIYFQGNSAPDKSGLPSDRFSAERTGGSVSTLTIQRTQQEDSAVYLCASGLASEQYFGPGTRLTVT.

The chain joins TRBV7-2 to TRBJ2-7, with D perhaps matching TRBD1 or TRBD2 (5 bases each). The CDR3 totals 14 residues. V lost 8 bases, J lost 2 bases, and 16 bases lay in between. The germline V gene encodes CDR1 SGHTA and CDR2 FQGNSA. CDR3 nucleotide sequence: TGTGCCAGCGCCCGGGACCTCGGAGCCTACGAGCAGTACTTC. This gives the protein CASARDLGAYEQYF.

J is TRBJ1-2 and V is TRBV6-5; D might be TRBD1 (5 bases). Looked up from germline, CDR1 is MNHEY and CDR2 is SVGAGI. V was cut by 5 bases and J by 4 bases, with 8 bases left in between. The CDR3 is made up of 12 amino acids. CDR3 DNA: TGTGCCAGCAGTAGACAGTCCTATGGCTACACCTTC. Encoded protein: CASSRQSYGYTF.

This clone was found a few times. V usage is TRBV10-3 and J usage is TRBJ2-7; TRBD2 matches at 8 bases. Germline values: CDR1 ENHRY, CDR2 SYGVKD. The V and J ends lost 0 bases and 2 bases, in that order; junction bases with no gene match: 9. This CDR3 has 17 amino acids. CDR3 DNA: TGTGCCATCAGTGAGTCGAGCCCTAGCGGGTACACCTACGAGCAGTACTTC. Translating it yields CAISESSPSGYTYEQYF.

This clone was counted only a few times. V is TRBV13 and J is TRBJ2-5; D remains unclear. V dropped 4 bases and J dropped 2 bases, with 2 bases sitting between them. From germline, CDR1 is PRHDT and CDR2 FYEKMQ (reference sequence). The CDR3 loop spans 11 amino acids. CDR3 sequence reads: CASSYQETQYF. CDR3 in DNA: TGTGCCAGCAGCTATCAAGAGACCCAGTACTTC.

V and J are TRBV7-9 and TRBJ2-7; D is perhaps TRBD2 (5 bases). This CDR3 has 13 residues. Germline loops: CDR1 SEHNR, CDR2 FQNEAQ (reference sequence). With 10 bases removed from V and 6 bases from J, the gap between germline ends came to 19 bases. CDR3 DNA sequence: TGTGCCATCCCGGGAATCCGGGTCGCCGAGCAGTACTTC. As protein: CAIPGIRVAEQYF. Full variable domain (rest looked up from reference TRBV7-9 and TRBJ2-7): DTGVSQNPRHKITKRGQNVTFRCDPISEHNRLYWYRQTLGQGPEFLTYFQNEAQLEKSRLLSDRFSAERPKGSFSTLEIQRTEQGDSAMYLCAIPGIRVAEQYFGPGTRLTVT.

The chain couples TRBV7-2 to TRBJ2-5; D is uncertain. The germline CDR1 and CDR2 sequences are SGHTA and FQGNSA. V lost 6 bases and J lost 4, with 12 bases in between. The CDR3 totals 13 residues. The CDR3 loop is CASSPAVGETQYF. Here the CDR3 DNA reads TGTGCCAGCAGTCCGGCGGTAGGAGAGACCCAGTACTTC. Variable domain in full (rest from reference TRBV7-2 and TRBJ2-5): GAGVSQSPSNKVTEKGKDVELRCDPISGHTALYWYRQSLGQGLEFLIYFQGNSAPDKSGLPSDRFSAERTGGSVSTLTIQRTQQEDSAVYLCASSPAVGETQYFGPGTRLLVL.

The V gene is TRBV2, the J gene TRBJ2-6, with D unresolved. The CDR3 loop spans 15 amino acids. Trimming cost V 6 bases and J 0 bases, with 9 bases left between them. Germline V lookup: CDR1 SNHLY, CDR2 FYNNEI. The CDR3 DNA sequence: TGTGCCAGCAGCCAACAGAGCTCTGGGGCCAACGTCCTGACTTTC. Translation: CASSQQSSGANVLTF.

The genes are TRBV11-2 and TRBJ1-2; D perhaps matches TRBD1 (6 bases). V lost 3 bases and J 4 bases, leaving 15 bases between the germline ends. The CDR3 loop spans 15 amino acids. The germline V gene encodes CDR1 SGHAT and CDR2 FQNNGV. The CDR3 DNA reads TGTGCCAGCAGCTTTACTACAGGGCCCGTCTATGGCTACACCTTC. This gives the protein CASSFTTGPVYGYTF.

This chain uses TRBV19 with TRBJ1-5; tentative D call: TRBD1 (6 bases). This CDR3 spans 14 amino acids. The germline V and J ends were trimmed by 5 bases and 7 bases, with 15 bases remaining between them. The germline V gene has CDR1 LNHDA and CDR2 SQIVND (reference sequence). The CDR3 nucleotides are TGTGCCAGTAGTGCCCGGAGAGGGGGGCAGCCCCAGCATTTT. Translation gives CASSARRGGQPQHF.

The V gene is TRBV9, the J gene TRBJ2-3, with a tentative D call TRBD2 (7 bases). V gave up 2 bases and J gave up 1 base, with 26 bases separating them. The CDR3 runs 20 residues. Germline V gene sequence: CDR1 SGDLS, CDR2 YYNGEE. This CDR3 is CASSVRGGESGETRTDTQYF. In nucleotides, the CDR3 is TGTGCCAGCAGCGTCAGAGGGGGGGAGTCAGGCGAAACCCGCACAGATACGCAGTATTTT.

The chain links TRBV11-2 to TRBJ2-3; D is unclear. Germline V gene lookup returns CDR1 SGHAT and CDR2 FQNNGV. The ends were cut back, 1 base at V and 6 bases at J, with 11 bases in the middle. The CDR3 extends over 14 amino acids. CDR3: CASSLGFAPDTQYF. The DNA for the CDR3 is TGTGCCAGCAGCTTAGGTTTCGCCCCCGATACGCAGTATTTT.

This clone was observed a few times. Other DNA sequences in this sample translate to the same CDR3. The chain recombines TRBV20-1 with TRBJ2-7; the D is unclear. The V end was cut by 5 bases, the J end by 0 bases, with 5 bases between. There are 11 residues in the CDR3. From germline, CDR1 is DFQATT and CDR2 SNEGSKA (reference sequence). Here the CDR3 reads CSARSSYEQYF. CDR3 nucleotide sequence: TGCAGTGCTCGAAGCTCCTACGAGCAGTACTTC.

V is TRBV2 and J is TRBJ2-5; the D gene is possibly TRBD1 (5 bases). The V gene lost 5 bases and the J gene lost 5 bases, with 15 bases spanning the gap. Germline assignment: CDR1 SNHLY and CDR2 FYNNEI. This CDR3 has 14 residues. CDR3 protein: CASSPGPGRETQYF. The DNA for the CDR3 is TGTGCCAGCAGTCCGGGCCCAGGGCGGGAGACCCAGTACTTC.

This clone was counted a few times. The genes are TRBV9 and TRBJ1-2; 9 bases are shared with TRBD1. The CDR3 runs to 16 residues. J was trimmed by 7 bases and V by 0 bases; bases with no gene match: 10. Per germline, CDR1 SGDLS and CDR2 YYNGEE. CDR3 in amino acids: CASSVERTGAEVGYTF. The CDR3 coding sequence is TGTGCCAGCAGCGTAGAACGGACAGGGGCGGAGGTTGGCTACACCTTC.

The rearrangement joins TRBV28 to TRBJ1-4, with 8 bases matching TRBD1. CDR1 and CDR2 (germline): MDHEN, SYDVKM. Trimming took 6 bases from V and 5 from J; bases not matched to a gene: 5. The CDR3 extends over 14 amino acids. CDR3 sequence (DNA): TGTGCCAGCAGCCCACAGGGGGGAAATGAAAAACTGTTTTTT. This codes for CASSPQGGNEKLFF.

The rearrangement uses TRBV28 and TRBJ1-1; 10 nucleotides line up with TRBD1. Germline lookup yields CDR1 MDHEN and CDR2 SYDVKM. The CDR3 has 14 amino acids. V shed 6 bases, J shed 7 bases, and the junction held 8 bases outside the gene matches. Written as DNA, the CDR3 is TGTGCCAGCAGATCCGGGACAGGGGTGGGTGAAGCTTTCTTT. This codes for CASRSGTGVGEAFF.

Regarding this clone: The sample carries other DNA sequences with the same CDR3. The genes are TRBV7-9 and TRBJ2-1, with D uncertain. V was pared by 5 bases and J by 4 bases, with 6 bases between. The CDR3 loop spans 12 amino acids. Germline V CDR1 and CDR2: SEHNR, FQNEAQ (reference sequence). This chain's CDR3 is CASSPSYNEQFF. As DNA, the CDR3 is TGTGCCAGCAGCCCTTCATACAATGAGCAGTTCTTC. Full variable domain (outside the CDR3, taken from reference TRBV7-9 and TRBJ2-1): DTGVSQNPRHKITKRGQNVTFRCDPISEHNRLYWYRQTLGQGPEFLTYFQNEAQLEKSRLLSDRFSAERPKGSFSTLEIQRTEQGDSAMYLCASSPSYNEQFFGPGTRLTVL.

The V and J genes are TRBV28 and TRBJ2-1; the D gene is possibly TRBD2 (6 bases). CDR1 is MDHEN, CDR2 SYDVKM, per germline. The CDR3 runs 13 residues. V lost 6 bases and J 10 bases, leaving 16 bases between the germline ends. The CDR3 DNA reads as TGTGCCAGCAGGGGGACTCTTCCCATAGAGCAGTTCTTC. As protein: CASRGTLPIEQFF.

V gene TRBV19 combines with J gene TRBJ1-1, with D unresolved. Germline CDR1 and CDR2: LNHDA and SQIVND (reference sequence). V was trimmed by 5 bases and J by 0 bases, leaving 7 bases between them. This CDR3 spans 13 amino acids. The CDR3 bases are TGTGCCAGTAGTTCAGGAATGAACACTGAAGCTTTCTTT. Translation gives CASSSGMNTEAFF.

The J gene is TRBJ1-5, the V gene TRBV28; unclear D gene. Per the germline V gene, CDR1 is MDHEN and CDR2 is SYDVKM. The CDR3 length is 14 residues. Trimming removed 6 bases from V and 5 bases from J, with 14 bases in between. The CDR3 DNA sequence: TGTGCCAGCAGCCTCGATGGTTTTCATCAGCCCCAGCATTTT. It specifies CASSLDGFHQPQHF. The full variable domain, completed using reference TRBV28 and TRBJ1-5, is DVKVTQSSRYLVKRTGEKVFLECVQDMDHENMFWYRQDPGLGLRLIYFSYDVKMKEKGDIPEGYSVSREKKERFSLILESASTNQTSMYLCASSLDGFHQPQHFGDGTRLSIL.

The rearrangement links TRBV14 to TRBJ2-4, with D perhaps matching TRBD2 (5 bases). The CDR3 is made up of 15 amino acids. V gave up 2 bases and J gave up 7 bases, with 15 bases separating them. Looked up from germline, CDR1 is SGHDN and CDR2 is FVKESK. CDR3 protein: CASSQLGSMGNIQYF. The CDR3, as DNA: TGTGCCAGCAGCCAACTGGGGAGTATGGGGAACATTCAGTACTTC.

This chain joins TRBV15 and TRBJ2-1; no firm D call. The CDR3 loop spans 16 amino acids. CDR1 and CDR2 from the germline V gene are LNHNV and YYDKDF (reference sequence). V was pared by 0 bases and J by 5 bases, with 14 bases between. CDR3 nucleotide sequence: TGTGCCACCAGCAGAGATTGGTGGACCATAAACAATGAGCAGTTCTTC. It encodes CATSRDWWTINNEQFF.

The V gene is TRBV6-5, the J gene TRBJ1-3, with TRBD1 matching 8 bases. Trimming removed 3 bases from V and 4 bases from J; junction bases left unmatched: 2. Germline loops: CDR1 MNHEY, CDR2 SVGAGI. This CDR3 region has 14 residues. CDR3 DNA sequence: TGTGCCAGCAGTTATGGGACAGGAGGAAACACCATATATTTT. Residues: CASSYGTGGNTIYF.

This chain uses TRBV6-5 with TRBJ2-2; D unclear. This CDR3 has 12 residues. V was shortened by 10 bases and J by 6 bases, with 12 bases between the two germline ends. From germline, CDR1 is MNHEY and CDR2 SVGAGI. CDR3: CATRAGAGELFF. The CDR3 bases are TGTGCCACCCGAGCAGGCGCCGGGGAGCTGTTTTTT.

This clone was picked up one time. The chain is built from TRBV27 and TRBJ2-3, with 9 bases that match TRBD2. The CDR3 spans 16 residues. CDR1 MNHEY and CDR2 SMNVEV come from the germline V gene (reference sequence). The trim removed 5 bases at V and 4 bases at J, leaving 10 bases unmatched. Written as DNA, the CDR3 is TGTGCCAGCAGTACAACGGGCGGGAGGGTCGCAGATACGCAGTATTTT. Its translation: CASSTTGGRVADTQYF.

The rearrangement joins TRBV7-8 to TRBJ2-3; 12 nucleotides match TRBD2. The V gene end was trimmed by 5 bases and the J gene end by 2 bases; junction bases not matched to a gene: 14. The CDR3 extends over 19 amino acids. CDR1 and CDR2 (germline): SGHVS, FQNEAQ. The CDR3 DNA reads as TGTGCCAGCAGCGCCCAACTCGCCGGGACTAGCGGGTACACAGATACGCAGTATTTT. Amino acids: CASSAQLAGTSGYTDTQYF.

V is TRBV27 and J is TRBJ2-3; D is perhaps TRBD1 or TRBD2 (5 bases each). V lost 4 bases and J lost 0, with 5 bases in between. The CDR3 is 13 amino acids. Germline assignment: CDR1 MNHEY and CDR2 SMNVEV (reference sequence). The chain's CDR3 is CASSWGSTDTQYF. CDR3 nucleotide sequence: TGTGCCAGCAGTTGGGGGAGCACAGATACGCAGTATTTT.

The chain joins TRBV11-2 to TRBJ2-4; 8 bases agree with TRBD2. The CDR3 length is 16 residues. J lost 2 bases, V lost 2 bases, and 5 bases had no gene match. Germline-derived CDR1 and CDR2 are SGHAT and FQNNGV. The CDR3 nucleotides read TGTGCCAGCAGCTTACAGGAGCGGGAGTCCAAAAACATTCAGTACTTC. Protein product: CASSLQERESKNIQYF.

The table lists this clone with a few counts. The chain recombines TRBV11-3 with TRBJ2-3, with 8 positions matching TRBD2. There are 15 residues in the CDR3. V lost 3 bases to trimming and J lost 0 bases; unmatched junction nucleotides: 2. Germline V lookup: CDR1 SGHNT, CDR2 YENEEA. This chain's CDR3 is CASSFRGGSTDTQYF. CDR3 nucleotide sequence: TGTGCCAGCAGCTTCCGGGGGGGGAGCACAGATACGCAGTATTTT.